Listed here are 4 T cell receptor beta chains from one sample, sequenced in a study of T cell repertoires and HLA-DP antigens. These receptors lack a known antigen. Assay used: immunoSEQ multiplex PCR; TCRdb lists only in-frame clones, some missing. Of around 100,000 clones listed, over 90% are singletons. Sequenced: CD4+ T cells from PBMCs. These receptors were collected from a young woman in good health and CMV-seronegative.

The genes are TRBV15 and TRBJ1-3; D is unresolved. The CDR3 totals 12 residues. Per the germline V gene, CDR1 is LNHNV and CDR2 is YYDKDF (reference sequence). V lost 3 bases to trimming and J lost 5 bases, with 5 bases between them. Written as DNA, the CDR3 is TGTGCCACCAGCAGTTTTAGAAACACCATATATTTT. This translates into CATSSFRNTIYF.

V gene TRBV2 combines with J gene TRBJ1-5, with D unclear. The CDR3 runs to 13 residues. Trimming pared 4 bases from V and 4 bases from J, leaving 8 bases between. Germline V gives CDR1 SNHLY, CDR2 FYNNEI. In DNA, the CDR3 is TGTGCCAGCAGTGTACAAGGAAATCAGCCCCAGCATTTT. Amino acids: CASSVQGNQPQHF.

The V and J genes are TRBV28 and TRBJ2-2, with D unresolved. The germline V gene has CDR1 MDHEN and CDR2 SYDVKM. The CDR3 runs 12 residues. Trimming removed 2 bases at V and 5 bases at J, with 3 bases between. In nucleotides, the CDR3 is TGTGCCAGCAGTTTAATGACCGGGGAGCTGTTTTTT. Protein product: CASSLMTGELFF.

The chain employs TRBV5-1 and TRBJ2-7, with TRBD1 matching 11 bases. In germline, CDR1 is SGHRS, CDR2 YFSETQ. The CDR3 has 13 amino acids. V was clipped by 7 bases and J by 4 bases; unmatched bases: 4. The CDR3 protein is CASQDRGRYEQYF. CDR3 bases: TGCGCCAGCCAGGACAGGGGGCGATACGAGCAGTACTTC.